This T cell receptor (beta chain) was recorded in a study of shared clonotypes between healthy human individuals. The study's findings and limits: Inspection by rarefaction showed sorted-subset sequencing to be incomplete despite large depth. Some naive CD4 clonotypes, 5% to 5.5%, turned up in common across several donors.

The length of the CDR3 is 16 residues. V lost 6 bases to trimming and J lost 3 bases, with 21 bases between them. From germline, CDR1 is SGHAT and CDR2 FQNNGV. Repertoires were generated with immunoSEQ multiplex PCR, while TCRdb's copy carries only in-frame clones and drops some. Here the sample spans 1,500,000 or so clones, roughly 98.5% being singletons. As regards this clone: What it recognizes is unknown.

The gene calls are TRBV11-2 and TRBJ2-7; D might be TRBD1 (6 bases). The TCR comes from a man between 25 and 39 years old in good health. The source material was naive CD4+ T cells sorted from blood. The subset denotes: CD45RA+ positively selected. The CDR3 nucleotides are TGTGCCAGCAGTTCGAGGAGCCGGGACAAACGCTACGAGCAGTACTTC. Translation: CASSSRSRDKRYEQYF.